Each of the 2 T cell receptor beta chains below was sequenced from the same sample in a study of shared clonotypes between healthy human individuals. Measured with immunoSEQ multiplex PCR; TCRdb has only the in-frame clones, and not every one. The sample yields some 630,000 clones, 72% seen once. Source material: memory CD4+ T cells sorted from blood. The subset is: CD45RA-negative fraction. The receptors stem from a woman under 40 in good health.

The gene calls are TRBV15 and TRBJ2-6; D is unresolved. The germline CDR1 and CDR2 sequences are LNHNV and YYDKDF (reference sequence). Trimming shortened V by 5 bases and J by 0 bases, and 11 bases separated the two germline ends. The CDR3 runs to 16 residues. The CDR3 protein is CATSGGSTSGANVLTF. CDR3 nucleotides: TGTGCCACCAGCGGCGGCTCGACCTCTGGGGCCAACGTCCTGACTTTC.

The rearrangement joins TRBV10-3 to TRBJ2-7; 10 bases line up with TRBD1. The J segment lost 6 bases and the V segment lost 3 bases, leaving 5 bases of the junction unmatched. The CDR3 totals 14 residues. In germline, CDR1 is ENHRY, CDR2 SYGVKD. In nucleotides, the CDR3 is TGTGCCATCAGTGATACGGACAGGGGGTCCGAGCAGTACTTC. Its protein product is CAISDTDRGSEQYF.